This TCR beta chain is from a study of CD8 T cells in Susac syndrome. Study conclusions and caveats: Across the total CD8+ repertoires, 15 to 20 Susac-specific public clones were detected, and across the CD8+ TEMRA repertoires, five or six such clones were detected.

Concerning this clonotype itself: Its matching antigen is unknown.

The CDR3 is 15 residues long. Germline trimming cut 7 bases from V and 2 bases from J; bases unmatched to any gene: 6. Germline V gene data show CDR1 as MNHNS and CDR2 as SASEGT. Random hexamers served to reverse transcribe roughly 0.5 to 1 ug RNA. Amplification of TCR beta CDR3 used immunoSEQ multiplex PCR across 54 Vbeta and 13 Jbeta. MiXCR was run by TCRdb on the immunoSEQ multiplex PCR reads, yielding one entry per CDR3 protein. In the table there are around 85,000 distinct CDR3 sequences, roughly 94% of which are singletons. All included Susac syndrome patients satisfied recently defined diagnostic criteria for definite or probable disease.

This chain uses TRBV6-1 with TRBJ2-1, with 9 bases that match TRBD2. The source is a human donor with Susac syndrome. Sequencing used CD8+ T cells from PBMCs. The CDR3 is CASTRTSETYNEQFF. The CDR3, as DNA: TGTGCCAGCACCAGGACTAGCGAGACCTACAATGAGCAGTTCTTC.